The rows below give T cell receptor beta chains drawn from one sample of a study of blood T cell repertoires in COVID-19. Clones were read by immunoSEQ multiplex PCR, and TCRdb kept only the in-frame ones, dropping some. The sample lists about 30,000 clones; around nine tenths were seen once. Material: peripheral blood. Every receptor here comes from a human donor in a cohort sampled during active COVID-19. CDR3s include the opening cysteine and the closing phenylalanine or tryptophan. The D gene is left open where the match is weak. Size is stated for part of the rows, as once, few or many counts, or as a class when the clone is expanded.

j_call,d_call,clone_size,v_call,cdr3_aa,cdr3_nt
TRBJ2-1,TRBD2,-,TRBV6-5,CASSSSGGTSYNEQFF,TGTGCCAGCAGTTCCAGCGGGGGGACCTCCTACAATGAGCAGTTCTTC
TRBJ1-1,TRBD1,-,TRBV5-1,CASSWTGTEAFF,TGCGCCAGCAGCTGGACAGGGACTGAAGCTTTCTTT
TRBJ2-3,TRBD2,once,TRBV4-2,CASSPRTSGGYTQYF,TGTGCCAGCAGCCCCCGGACTAGCGGGGGTTATACGCAGTATTTT
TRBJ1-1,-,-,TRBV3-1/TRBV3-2,CASSQKGVTEAFF,TGTGCCAGCAGCCAGAAAGGGGTCACTGAAGCTTTCTTT
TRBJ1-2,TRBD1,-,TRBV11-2,CASSLGQGAWGYTF,TGTGCCAGCAGCTTAGGTCAGGGGGCGTGGGGCTACACCTTC
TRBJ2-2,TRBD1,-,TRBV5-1,CASSPAGGATNTGELFF,TGCGCCAGCAGCCCAGCAGGGGGCGCGACGAACACCGGGGAGCTGTTTTTT
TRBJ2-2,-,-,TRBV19,CASSIQKASGELFF,TGTGCCAGTAGTATCCAAAAAGCGTCCGGGGAGCTGTTTTTT
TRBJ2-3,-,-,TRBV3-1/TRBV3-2,CASSQEGSLARRTQYF,TGTGCCAGCAGCCAAGAAGGTTCGCTAGCGCGGCGTACGCAGTATTTT
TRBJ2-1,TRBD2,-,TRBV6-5,CASWGGNKNEQFF,TGTGCCAGTTGGGGGGGTAACAAGAATGAGCAGTTCTTC
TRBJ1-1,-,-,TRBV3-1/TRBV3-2,CASSQVARETEAFF,TGTGCCAGCAGCCAAGTCGCCAGGGAAACTGAAGCTTTCTTT
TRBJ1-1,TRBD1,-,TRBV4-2,CASSPGQGNPEAFF,TGTGCCAGCAGCCCTGGACAGGGAAACCCTGAAGCTTTCTTT
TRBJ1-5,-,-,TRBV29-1,CSVAGPGSNQPQHF,TGCAGCGTGGCAGGGCCCGGTAGCAATCAGCCCCAGCATTTT
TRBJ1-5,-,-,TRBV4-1,CASSQVSSLSNQPQHF,TGCGCCAGCAGCCAAGTGTCTAGTCTTAGCAATCAGCCCCAGCATTTT
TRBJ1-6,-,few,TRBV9,CASSVAWGERPLHF,TGTGCCAGCAGCGTAGCTTGGGGAGAGAGGCCCCTCCACTTT
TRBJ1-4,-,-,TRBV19,CASSIGSGGDEKLFF,TGTGCCAGTAGTATTGGATCGGGGGGGGATGAAAAACTGTTTTTT
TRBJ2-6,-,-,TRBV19,CATRAAGRTGANVLTF,TGTGCCACTAGGGCGGCAGGGCGGACTGGGGCCAACGTCCTGACTTTC
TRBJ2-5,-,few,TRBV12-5,CASARDQETQYF,TGTGCTAGTGCCCGAGACCAAGAGACCCAGTACTTC
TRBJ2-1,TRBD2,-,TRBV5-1,CASSLAGGSSYNEQFF,TGCGCCAGCAGCCTTGCGGGGGGGAGCTCCTACAATGAGCAGTTCTTC
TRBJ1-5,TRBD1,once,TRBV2,CASRTTGDEGLSNQPQHF,TGTGCCAGCAGAACGACAGGGGACGAGGGATTGAGCAATCAGCCCCAGCATTTT
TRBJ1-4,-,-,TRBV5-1,CASSLVTASNEKLFF,TGCGCCAGCAGCTTGGTGACAGCTTCTAATGAAAAACTGTTTTTT
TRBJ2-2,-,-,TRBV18,CASSPPGRLPNTGELFF,TGTGCCAGCTCACCACCGGGGCGGCTACCAAACACCGGGGAGCTGTTTTTT
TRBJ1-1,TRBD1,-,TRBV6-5,CACTGQRGTEAFF,TGTGCCTGCACGGGACAGAGGGGCACTGAAGCTTTCTTT
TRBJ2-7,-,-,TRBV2,CASSPRSYEQYF,TGTGCCAGCAGTCCTAGGTCCTACGAGCAGTACTTC
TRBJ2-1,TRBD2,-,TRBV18,CASSKTGGDEQFF,TGTGCCAGCTCAAAGACGGGGGGTGATGAGCAGTTCTTC
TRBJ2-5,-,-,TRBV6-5,CASSLAEETQYF,TGTGCCAGCAGTTTAGCGGAAGAGACCCAGTACTTC
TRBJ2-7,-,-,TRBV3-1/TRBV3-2,CASSQGAVPTYEQYF,TGTGCCAGCAGCCAAGGGGCCGTTCCAACCTACGAGCAGTACTTC
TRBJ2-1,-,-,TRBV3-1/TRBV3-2,CASSPLALALYNEQFF,TGTGCCAGCAGCCCCTTAGCTCTAGCGTTGTACAATGAGCAGTTCTTC
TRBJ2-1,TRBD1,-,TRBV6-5,CASRRRTGYEQFF,TGTGCCAGCAGACGACGGACAGGGTATGAGCAGTTCTTC
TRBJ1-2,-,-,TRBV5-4,CASSLVAGPGNYGYTF,TGTGCCAGCAGCTTGGTTGCTGGGCCGGGGAACTATGGCTACACCTTC
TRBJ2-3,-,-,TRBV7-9,CASSLGTPTDTQYF,TGTGCCAGCAGCCTTGGGACACCCACAGATACGCAGTATTTT
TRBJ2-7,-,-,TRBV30,CAWRGPGSGFEYF,TGTGCCTGGAGGGGGCCAGGGTCCGGTTTCGAGTACTTC
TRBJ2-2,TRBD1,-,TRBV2,CASRDRGTGELFF,TGTGCCAGCAGGGACAGGGGCACCGGGGAGCTGTTTTTT
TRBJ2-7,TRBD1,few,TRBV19,CASQGAYEQYF,TGTGCCTCCCAGGGGGCCTACGAGCAGTACTTC
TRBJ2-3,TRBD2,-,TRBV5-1,CASMFQTSGGWDTQYF,TGCGCCAGCATGTTTCAGACTAGCGGGGGTTGGGATACGCAGTATTTT
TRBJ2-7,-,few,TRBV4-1,CASSQVQGSYEQYF,TGCGCCAGCAGCCAAGTTCAGGGATCCTACGAGCAGTACTTC
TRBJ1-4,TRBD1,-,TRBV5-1,CASSPGLGWDRGTTNEKLFF,TGCGCCAGCAGCCCTGGTTTGGGGTGGGACAGGGGAACAACTAATGAAAAACTGTTTTTT
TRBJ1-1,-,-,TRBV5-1,CASSNGQQNTEAFF,TGCGCCAGCAGCAACGGACAGCAGAACACTGAAGCTTTCTTT
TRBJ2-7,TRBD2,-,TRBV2,CASRQFRLAGGGAREQYF,TGTGCCAGCAGGCAGTTTCGACTAGCGGGGGGGGGTGCTCGGGAGCAGTACTTC
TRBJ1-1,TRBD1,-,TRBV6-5,CASNNRGGNTEAFF,TGTGCCAGCAACAACAGGGGAGGGAACACTGAAGCTTTCTTT
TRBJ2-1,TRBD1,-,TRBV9,CASSGTGTGLNEQFF,TGTGCCAGCAGCGGAACCGGGACAGGGCTCAATGAGCAGTTCTTC
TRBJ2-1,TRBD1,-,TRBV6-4,CASSEGQGEGSEQFF,TGTGCCAGCAGTGAAGGCCAGGGGGAAGGGAGTGAGCAGTTCTTC
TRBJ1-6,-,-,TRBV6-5,CASSYSGSLYNSPLHF,TGTGCCAGCAGTTACTCGGGCAGTCTTTATAATTCACCCCTCCACTTT
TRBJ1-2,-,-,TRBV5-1,CASSLDSYGYTF,TGCGCCAGCAGCCTGGACAGTTATGGCTACACCTTC
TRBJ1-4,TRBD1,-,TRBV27,CASSLTGGREKLFF,TGTGCCAGCAGTTTAACAGGGGGGCGCGAAAAACTGTTTTTT
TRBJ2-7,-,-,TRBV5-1,CASSPRDSTYEQYF,TGCGCCAGCAGCCCCCGGGACTCGACCTACGAGCAGTACTTC
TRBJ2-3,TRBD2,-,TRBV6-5,CASSYLAGTDTQYF,TGTGCCAGCAGTTATTTAGCGGGAACAGATACGCAGTATTTT
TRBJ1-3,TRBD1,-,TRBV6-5,CASSATGAGNTIYF,TGTGCCAGCAGCGCAACAGGGGCTGGAAACACCATATATTTT
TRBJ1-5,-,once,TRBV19,CASTQGLYQPQHF,TGTGCCAGCACCCAGGGACTCTATCAGCCCCAGCATTTT
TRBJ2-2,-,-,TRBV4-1,CASSQVWKFGSSNTGELFF,TGCGCCAGCAGCCAAGTGTGGAAGTTCGGGAGCTCGAACACCGGGGAGCTGTTTTTT